The entry below describes one T cell receptor (beta chain). Its target is not known. The libraries were made with immunoSEQ version 4 in survey mode. Profiled with immunoSEQ multiplex PCR; TCRdb holds only in-frame clones, not every one. The table lists more than 30,000 clones, roughly 90% of them singletons. Cells were stimulated nonspecifically with anti-CD3/anti-CD28 magnetic beads. Sorting of responding CD4+ T cells relied on upregulated CD40 ligand together with CD69. Donors had undetectable plasma HIV-1 RNA, under 50 copies/mL, for 4+ years. CD4+ T cell counts exceeded 400 cells/uL; CMV serology was positive. This record belongs to a study of persistence of HIV-infected CD4 T cells. About the research overall: Multiple blood draws of up to about 180 mL, except two donors with single leukapheresis. Whole-study results and caveats: Rare CMV-responding cells carrying HIV-1 proviruses were not analyzed separately for TCR.

V shed 8 bases and J shed 5 bases, with 16 bases lying between them. CDR1 and CDR2 (germline): ENHRY, SYGVKD. This CDR3 has 14 residues. The clonotype was recovered from an adult man with HIV who was CMV-seropositive. The sample was CD4+ T cells sorted from PBMCs after approximately 18-hour stimulation, taken from a patient who received antiretroviral therapy. The V gene is TRBV10-3, the J gene TRBJ1-3; tentative D call: TRBD1 (5 bases). Here the CDR3 reads CAIGSDSTRNTIYF. CDR3 nucleotide sequence: TGTGCCATCGGCTCCGACAGTACCCGAAACACCATATATTTT.